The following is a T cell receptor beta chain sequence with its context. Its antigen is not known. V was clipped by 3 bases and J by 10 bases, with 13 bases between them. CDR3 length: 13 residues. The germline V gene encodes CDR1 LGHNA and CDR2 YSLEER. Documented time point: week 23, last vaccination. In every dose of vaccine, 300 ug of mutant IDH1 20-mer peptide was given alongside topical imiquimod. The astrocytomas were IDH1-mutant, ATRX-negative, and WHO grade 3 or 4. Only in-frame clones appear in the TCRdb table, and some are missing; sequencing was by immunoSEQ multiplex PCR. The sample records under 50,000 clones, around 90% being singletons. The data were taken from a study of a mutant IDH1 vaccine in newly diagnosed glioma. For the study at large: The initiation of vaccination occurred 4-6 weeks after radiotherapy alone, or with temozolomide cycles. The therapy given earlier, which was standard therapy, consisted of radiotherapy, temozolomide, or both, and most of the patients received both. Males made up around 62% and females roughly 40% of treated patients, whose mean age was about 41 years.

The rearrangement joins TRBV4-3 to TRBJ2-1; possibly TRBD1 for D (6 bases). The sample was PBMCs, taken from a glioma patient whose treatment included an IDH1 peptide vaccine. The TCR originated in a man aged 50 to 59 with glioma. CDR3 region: CASSHIPGQEQFF. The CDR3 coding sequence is TGCGCCAGCAGCCATATCCCCGGACAGGAGCAGTTCTTC.